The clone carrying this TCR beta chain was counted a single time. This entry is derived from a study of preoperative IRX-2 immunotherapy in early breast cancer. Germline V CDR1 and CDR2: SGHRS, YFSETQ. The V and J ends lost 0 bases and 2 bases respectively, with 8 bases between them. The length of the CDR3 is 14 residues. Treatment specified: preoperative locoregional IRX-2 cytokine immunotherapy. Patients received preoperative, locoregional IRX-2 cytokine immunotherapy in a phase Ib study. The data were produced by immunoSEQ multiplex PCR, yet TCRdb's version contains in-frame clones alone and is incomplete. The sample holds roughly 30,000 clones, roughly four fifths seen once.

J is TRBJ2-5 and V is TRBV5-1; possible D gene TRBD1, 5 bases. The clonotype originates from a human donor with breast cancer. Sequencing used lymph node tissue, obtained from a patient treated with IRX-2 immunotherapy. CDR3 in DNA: TGCGCCAGCAGCTTGGGAACAGGACAAGAGACCCAGTACTTC. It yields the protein CASSLGTGQETQYF. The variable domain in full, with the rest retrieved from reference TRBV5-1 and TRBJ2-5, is KAGVTQTPRYLIKTRGQQVTLSCSPISGHRSVSWYQQTPGQGLQFLFEYFSETQRNKGNFPGRFSGRQFSNSRSEMNVSTLELGDSALYLCASSLGTGQETQYFGPGTRLLVL.